This T cell receptor (beta chain) comes out of a study of blood T cells in healthy people across ages. This clonotype was detected ten times or more. Primed by a sample-barcoded 5' primer and a J-beta primer mix, a second PCR proceeded for 7 to 11 cycles. TCRdb itself ran the 5' RACE reads through MiXCR, one entry per CDR3 protein. The sample has hundreds of thousands of distinct CDR3 sequences; about 32% are singletons. This TCR was sampled from a woman of 80 years or more in good health. The sequenced material came from blood.

This CDR3 reads CASSPGTGTTGQYF. The CDR3 nucleotides read TGTGCCAGCAGTCCCGGGACAGGGACAACGGGGCAGTACTTC. The V call is TRBV27, the J call TRBJ2-7; 9 bases agree with TRBD1. Germline V gives CDR1 MNHEY, CDR2 SMNVEV (reference sequence). Trimming at V came to 5 bases and at J to 9 bases, leaving 11 bases not matched to a gene. This CDR3 is built from 14 residues.